This T cell receptor beta chain was profiled in a study of cytomegalovirus exposure and HLA in healthy donors. Points from the study as a whole: Previous analysis showed most TCR beta V segments were productive about 90% or about 30% of the time.

V lost 6 bases and J 0 bases, leaving 10 bases between the germline ends. This CDR3 comprises 13 residues. Germline CDR1 and CDR2: SGHRS and YFSETQ. This PCR relied on a set of 60 Vbeta primers and 13 Jbeta primers. Clones were read by immunoSEQ multiplex PCR, and TCRdb kept only the in-frame ones, dropping some. The sample holds about 120,000 clones, over 65% seen once. Of note for this clone: What it binds is not known.

V usage is TRBV5-1 and J usage is TRBJ2-7; D gene ambiguous. The sequence was collected from a woman aged 40 to 50 in good health and CMV-seropositive. Sequenced material: PBMCs. CDR3 nucleotide sequence: TGCGCCAGCAAAACAGAGAGCTCCTACGAGCAGTACTTC. This translates into CASKTESSYEQYF. The full variable domain, in which reference TRBV5-1 and TRBJ2-7 provide the parts outside the CDR3, is KAGVTQTPRYLIKTRGQQVTLSCSPISGHRSVSWYQQTPGQGLQFLFEYFSETQRNKGNFPGRFSGRQFSNSRSEMNVSTLELGDSALYLCASKTESSYEQYFGPGTRLTVT.